Below, 9 T cell receptor beta chains from the same sample are listed, as sequenced in a study of cytomegalovirus exposure and HLA in healthy donors. PCR was performed using 60 Vbeta and 13 Jbeta primers. The protocol was immunoSEQ multiplex PCR, while the TCRdb copy is restricted to in-frame clones and leaves out a portion. The sample contains around 140,000 clones, 75% to 90% of which appear only once. Sequenced sample: PBMCs. These receptors were collected from a young woman in good health and CMV-seronegative.

The chain employs TRBV5-1 and TRBJ2-7, with a possible D match to TRBD1 (5 bases). CDR3 length: 13 residues. Trimming took 3 bases from V and 1 from J, leaving 8 bases between them. The germline V gene has CDR1 SGHRS and CDR2 YFSETQ. The CDR3 spells CASSSYRSYEQYF. The CDR3 DNA is TGCGCCAGCAGCTCCTACAGGTCCTACGAGCAGTACTTC.

This chain joins TRBV6-5 and TRBJ1-5; no reliable D call. Germline V gene lookup returns CDR1 MNHEY and CDR2 SVGAGI. The ends were cut back, 6 bases at V and 3 bases at J, with 9 bases in the middle. The CDR3 runs 13 residues. CDR3 nucleotides: TGTGCCAGCAGGCAGGCAGTCAATCAGCCCCAGCATTTT. The encoded protein is CASRQAVNQPQHF.

The V gene is TRBV7-2, the J gene TRBJ2-7; no definite D call. Trimming took off 5 bases at V and 2 bases at J, with 13 bases between the two ends. This CDR3 is built from 14 residues. Looked up from germline, CDR1 is SGHTA and CDR2 is FQGNSA. The CDR3 spells CASSPQWPTYEQYF. The CDR3 DNA reads as TGTGCCAGCAGCCCGCAGTGGCCGACCTACGAGCAGTACTTC.

The chain recombines TRBV28 with TRBJ2-3; D is unresolved. V was clipped by 5 bases and J by 2 bases, with 14 bases between them. Germline values: CDR1 MDHEN, CDR2 SYDVKM. The length of the CDR3 is 15 residues. The CDR3: CASSLTASFTDTQYF. The CDR3 DNA follows: TGTGCCAGCAGTCTTACAGCTTCTTTCACAGATACGCAGTATTTT. The full variable domain, its missing parts supplied by reference TRBV28 and TRBJ2-3, is DVKVTQSSRYLVKRTGEKVFLECVQDMDHENMFWYRQDPGLGLRLIYFSYDVKMKEKGDIPEGYSVSREKKERFSLILESASTNQTSMYLCASSLTASFTDTQYFGPGTRLTVL.

The rearrangement joins TRBV7-8 to TRBJ1-4, with D perhaps TRBD1 (6 bases). The V gene's germline CDR1 is SGHVS and CDR2 FQNEAQ. V was cut by 3 bases and J by 8 bases, with 16 bases left in between. The CDR3 is 15 residues long. In nucleotides, the CDR3 is TGTGCCAGCAGCTTCATCGGGCCAGGGGACGAAAAACTGTTTTTT. It codes for CASSFIGPGDEKLFF.

This chain connects TRBV7-2 to TRBJ1-1, with D possibly being TRBD1 (5 bases). V lost 7 bases and J 0 bases, leaving 15 bases between the germline ends. The CDR3 runs 15 residues. Germline V gene data show CDR1 as SGHTA and CDR2 as FQGNSA. CDR3 coding DNA: TGTGCCAGCATCCAGGGAGGCGACTTGAACACTGAAGCTTTCTTT. Its protein is CASIQGGDLNTEAFF.

The rearrangement uses TRBV2 and TRBJ2-7; 10 positions agree with TRBD1. V lost 8 bases, J lost 6 bases, and 13 bases stayed unmatched. This CDR3 has 15 amino acids. The germline gives CDR1 SNHLY, CDR2 FYNNEI. The CDR3 sequence is CASLSTGTGVGEQYF. The CDR3 nucleotides are TGTGCCAGCCTCTCGACCGGGACAGGGGTCGGCGAGCAGTACTTC.

The V and J genes are TRBV29-1 and TRBJ2-1, with 11 bases fitting TRBD2. Germline assignment: CDR1 SQVTM and CDR2 ANQGSEA. The CDR3 is 16 amino acids. V dropped 3 bases and J dropped 6; count of bases not matched to a gene: 10. CDR3 sequence reads: CSVDPTSGRDANEQFF. The DNA for the CDR3 is TGCAGCGTTGACCCCACTAGCGGGAGAGACGCCAATGAGCAGTTCTTC.

This clone was picked up a small number of times. The gene calls are TRBV6-5 and TRBJ2-6; a weak D match, TRBD1 (6 bases). CDR1 is MNHEY and CDR2 is SVGAGI in the germline V gene. The CDR3 is made up of 15 amino acids. Trimming removed 9 bases from V and 2 bases from J, with 14 bases in between. This chain's CDR3 is CASSSWDTGANVLTF. The CDR3 DNA is TGTGCCAGTTCCTCCTGGGACACTGGGGCCAACGTCCTGACTTTC.